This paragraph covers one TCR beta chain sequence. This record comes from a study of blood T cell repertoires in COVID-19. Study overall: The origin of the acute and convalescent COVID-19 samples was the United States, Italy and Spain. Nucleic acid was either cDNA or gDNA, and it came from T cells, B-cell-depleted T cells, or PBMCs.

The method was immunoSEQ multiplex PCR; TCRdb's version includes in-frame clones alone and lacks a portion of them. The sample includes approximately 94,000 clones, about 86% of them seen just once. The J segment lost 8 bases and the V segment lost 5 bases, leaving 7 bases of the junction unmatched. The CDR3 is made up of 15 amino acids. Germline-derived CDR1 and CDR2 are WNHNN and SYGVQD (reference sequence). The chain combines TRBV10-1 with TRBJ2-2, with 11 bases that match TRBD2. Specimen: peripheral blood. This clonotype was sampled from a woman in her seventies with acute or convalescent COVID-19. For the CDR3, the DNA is TGCGCCAGCAGTCGGTTAGCGGGGGGGCCTGGGGAGCTGTTTTTT. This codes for CASSRLAGGPGELFF.